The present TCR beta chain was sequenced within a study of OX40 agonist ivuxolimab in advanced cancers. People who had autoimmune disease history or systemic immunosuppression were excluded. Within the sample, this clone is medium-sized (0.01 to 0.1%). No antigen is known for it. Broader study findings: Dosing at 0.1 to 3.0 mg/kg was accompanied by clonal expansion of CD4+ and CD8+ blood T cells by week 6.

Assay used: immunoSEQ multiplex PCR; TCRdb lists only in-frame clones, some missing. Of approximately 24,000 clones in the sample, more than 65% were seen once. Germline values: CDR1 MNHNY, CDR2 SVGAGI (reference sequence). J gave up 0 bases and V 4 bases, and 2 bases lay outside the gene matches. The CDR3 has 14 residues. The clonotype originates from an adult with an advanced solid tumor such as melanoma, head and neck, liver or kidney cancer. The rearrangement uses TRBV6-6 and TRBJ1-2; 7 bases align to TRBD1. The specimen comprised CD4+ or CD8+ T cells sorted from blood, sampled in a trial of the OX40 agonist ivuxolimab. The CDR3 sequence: CASSSGTANYGYTF. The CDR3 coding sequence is TGTGCCAGCAGTTCGGGGACAGCTAACTATGGCTACACCTTC.